One and the same sample provided the 5 T cell receptor beta chains below, sequenced in a study of regulatory T cells in long-lasting Graves disease. Time point denoted: newly diagnosed GD, antithyroid drugs for less than 3 months. RNA isolated from PBMCs was used to make the TCR library. Researchers made TCR beta libraries by using iRepertoire HTBI primers and running Arm-PCR on CDR3 regions. One entry per CDR3 protein results from TCRdb running MiXCR on the multiplex PCR reads. Of 520,000 or so distinct CDR3 sequences in the sample, more than 10% were seen once. This sample also appeared in a second study, on T cells in Graves' hyperthyroidism and ophthalmopathy.

Specimen: peripheral blood mononuclear cells (PBMCs), collected at new diagnosis, from a patient treated with antithyroid drugs. The receptors stem from a woman aged 25 to 39 with Graves disease.

This clonotype has just a few counts. V is TRBV5-1 and J is TRBJ1-2; 9 positions agree with TRBD1. Germline CDR1 is SGHRS and CDR2 is YFSETQ. The ends lost 0 bases at V and 8 bases at J; junction bases unmatched: 5. The CDR3 runs to 14 residues. CDR3: CASSLEGQGWGYTF. The CDR3 bases are TGCGCCAGCAGCTTGGAGGGACAGGGCTGGGGCTACACCTTC.

This clonotype was counted at least ten times. The chain recombines TRBV20-1 with TRBJ1-4; D is unresolved. The CDR3 is 12 amino acids. Germline CDR1 reads DFQATT; CDR2 reads SNEGSKA (reference sequence). The DNA for the CDR3 is TGCAGCGTTTCGTCAACTAATGAAAAACTGTTTTTT. Its translation: CSVSSTNEKLFF.

This clonotype has a count of ten or more. This chain connects TRBV11-2 to TRBJ2-5; D is possibly TRBD1 (7 bases). There are 16 residues in the CDR3. CDR1 SGHAT and CDR2 FQNNGV come from the germline V gene. The V and J ends lost 3 bases and 1 base respectively, with 15 bases between them. The DNA for the CDR3 is TGTGCCAGCAGCTTTGCGGGACAGTGGACCCAAGAGACCCAGTACTTC. Its protein product is CASSFAGQWTQETQYF.

There are a few counts of this clonotype. This sequence joins TRBV5-6 and TRBJ2-2; no clear D gene. The CDR3 runs to 16 residues. Per the germline V gene, CDR1 is SGHDT and CDR2 is YYEEEE. V lost 1 base, J lost 5 bases, and 15 bases lay in between. CDR3 sequence: CASSLISGVATGELFF. CDR3 nucleotides: TGTGCCAGCAGCTTGATATCCGGAGTGGCGACCGGGGAGCTGTTTTTT.

This clonotype has at least ten counts. This sequence joins TRBV3-1 and TRBJ2-2; D perhaps matches TRBD1 (6 bases). Germline loops: CDR1 LGHDT, CDR2 YNNKEL (reference sequence). The CDR3 spans 17 residues. V gave up 5 bases and J gave up 10 bases, with 26 bases separating them. The CDR3 region is CASSSNRAEGFGLELFF. The DNA of the CDR3 is TGTGCCAGCAGCTCTAACAGGGCCGAGGGATTCGGGCTGGAGCTGTTTTTT.